Following are 2 T cell receptor beta chains from one sample sequenced in a study of blood T cell repertoires in COVID-19. Data came from immunoSEQ multiplex PCR; TCRdb stores just in-frame clones and leaves some out. The sample holds fewer than 150,000 clones, 65% to 90% seen once. Sample: peripheral blood. All receptors derive from a man aged 45-60 years with acute or convalescent COVID-19.

The chain couples TRBV30 to TRBJ2-3; tentative D call: TRBD1 (7 bases). This CDR3 is built from 19 residues. Looked up from germline, CDR1 is GTSNPN and CDR2 is SVGIG (reference sequence). The V gene lost 3 bases and the J gene lost 0 bases, with 25 bases spanning the gap. DNA for the CDR3: TGTGCCTGGAGAGCCGGACAGGCGGGGTTACTTCCTAGCACAGATACGCAGTATTTT. This translates into CAWRAGQAGLLPSTDTQYF.

V gene TRBV6-1 combines with J gene TRBJ2-7; 9 nucleotides align to TRBD1. The CDR3 loop spans 16 amino acids. Looked up from germline, CDR1 is MNHNS and CDR2 is SASEGT. V shed 0 bases and J 2 bases; nucleotides not matched to a gene: 5. The CDR3 loop reads CASSEAPTGGPYEQYF. The CDR3 DNA is TGTGCCAGCAGTGAAGCACCGACAGGGGGGCCCTACGAGCAGTACTTC.